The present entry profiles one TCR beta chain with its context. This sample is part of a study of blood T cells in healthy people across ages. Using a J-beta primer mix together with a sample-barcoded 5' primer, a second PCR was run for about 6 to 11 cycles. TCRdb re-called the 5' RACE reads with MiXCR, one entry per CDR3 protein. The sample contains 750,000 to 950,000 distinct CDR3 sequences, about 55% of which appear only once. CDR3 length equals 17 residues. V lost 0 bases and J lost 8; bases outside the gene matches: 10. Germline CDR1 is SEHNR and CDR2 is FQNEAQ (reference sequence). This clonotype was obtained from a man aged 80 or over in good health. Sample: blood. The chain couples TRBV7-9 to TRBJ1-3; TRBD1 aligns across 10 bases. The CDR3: CASSLAMNDRGLYTIYF. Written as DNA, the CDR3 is TGTGCCAGCAGCTTAGCTATGAACGACAGGGGGCTTTACACCATATATTTT.